The rows below give T cell receptor beta chains drawn from one sample of a study of human T cells and chemical hapten exposure. Using its own MiXCR run on the 5' RACE reads, TCRdb lists one record per CDR3 protein. The table records more than 60,000 distinct CDR3 sequences, about 16% of them present only once. The receptors here all came from a female donor in good health. Both conserved end residues are part of each CDR3. The D gene is left open where the match is weak. Expanded clones are given a class, and other clones once, few, many or no size at all.

D gene	clone size	J gene	V gene	CDR3 protein	CDR3 DNA
.	.	TRBJ1-5	TRBV20-1	CSARQTNQPQHF	TGCAGTGCTAGACAGACCAATCAGCCCCAGCATTTT
.	few	TRBJ2-5	TRBV7-7	CASSPGLGAGETQYF	TGTGCTAGCAGCCCCGGGTTAGGGGCTGGCGAGACCCAGTACTTC
TRBD1	.	TRBJ2-1	TRBV5-5	CASSPGQGVGGNEQFF	TGTGCCAGCAGCCCGGGACAGGGCGTGGGTGGAAATGAGCAGTTCTTC
.	.	TRBJ1-4	TRBV7-2	CASMETATNEKLFF	TGTGCCAGCATGGAGACAGCAACTAATGAAAAACTGTTTTTT
.	few	TRBJ1-1	TRBV18	CASSPTGPNTEAFF	TGTGCCAGCTCACCAACAGGGCCGAACACTGAAGCTTTCTTT
.	few	TRBJ1-1	TRBV5-5	CASSLLRGASEAFF	TGTGCCAGCAGCTTGCTTCGGGGGGCCTCTGAAGCTTTCTTT
TRBD1	.	TRBJ2-1	TRBV11-2	CASSLEGTGGEQFF	TGTGCCAGCAGCTTAGAGGGGACAGGGGGTGAGCAGTTCTTC
.	many	TRBJ1-1	TRBV6-2/TRBV6-3	CASRTSTDSEAFF	TGTGCCAGCAGGACGTCGACGGACTCTGAAGCTTTCTTT
TRBD1	.	TRBJ1-2	TRBV5-1	CASRPGQGAYGYTF	TGCGCCAGCAGGCCGGGACAGGGGGCATATGGCTACACCTTC
.	.	TRBJ2-3	TRBV20-1	CSARTGSTDTQYF	TGCAGTGCTAGGACCGGGAGCACAGATACGCAGTATTTT
.	many	TRBJ1-1	TRBV29-1	CSVGAGWAMNTEAFF	TGCAGCGTTGGGGCAGGTTGGGCCATGAACACTGAAGCTTTCTTT
.	few	TRBJ2-1	TRBV6-5	CAVSKTAYNEQFF	TGTGCCGTCAGCAAGACGGCCTACAATGAGCAGTTCTTC
.	few	TRBJ1-5	TRBV6-2/TRBV6-3	CASSYPHRQPQHF	TGTGCCAGCAGTTACCCCCATAGACAGCCCCAGCATTTT
TRBD1	many	TRBJ1-4	TRBV7-9	CASSPGQINEKLFF	TGTGCCAGCAGCCCGGGACAGATTAATGAAAAACTGTTTTTT
TRBD1	many	TRBJ1-5	TRBV11-2	CASSGGQYNQPQHF	TGTGCCAGCAGCGGGGGACAGTACAATCAGCCCCAGCATTTT
.	.	TRBJ1-5	TRBV12-3/TRBV12-4	CASSWAGGYNQPQHF	TGTGCCAGCAGTTGGGCAGGAGGGTATAATCAGCCCCAGCATTTT
.	many	TRBJ1-6	TRBV27	CASSLIPRRSSDSPLHF	TGTGCCAGCAGTTTAATACCCCGAAGGAGTTCTGATTCACCCCTCCACTTT
.	few	TRBJ2-1	TRBV5-1	CASSLRAVSYNEQFF	TGCGCCAGCAGCTTGAGGGCAGTCTCCTACAATGAGCAGTTCTTC
.	.	TRBJ1-2	TRBV10-3	CATLDRQQKEGYTF	TGTGCCACTCTTGACAGGCAGCAGAAAGAAGGCTACACCTTC
TRBD2	few	TRBJ2-3	TRBV7-2	CASSTQGRGALTDTQYF	TGTGCCAGCAGCACCCAGGGGCGGGGGGCCCTCACAGATACGCAGTATTTT
.	few	TRBJ2-3	TRBV2	CASIGTTDTQYF	TGTGCCAGCATCGGGACCACAGATACGCAGTATTTT
TRBD2	.	TRBJ2-7	TRBV7-2	CASSPGLAGGPYEQYF	TGTGCCAGCAGCCCAGGACTAGCGGGGGGGCCTTACGAGCAGTACTTC
TRBD1	.	TRBJ1-5	TRBV12-3/TRBV12-4	CASSAAGTGVPQPQHF	TGTGCCAGCAGTGCAGCTGGGACAGGGGTTCCTCAGCCCCAGCATTTT
.	.	TRBJ2-3	TRBV20-1	CSARRTRTDTQYF	TGCAGTGCTAGACGAACTAGGACAGATACGCAGTATTTT
TRBD1	.	TRBJ1-3	TRBV6-6	CASRTKGQASGNTIYF	TGTGCCAGCAGGACAAAAGGACAGGCCTCTGGAAACACCATATATTTT
.	few	TRBJ1-3	TRBV6-1	CASKPQGRSGNTIYF	TGTGCCAGCAAACCACAGGGACGCTCTGGAAACACCATATATTTT
.	.	TRBJ1-1	TRBV3-1	CASSQELTTEAFF	TGTGCCAGCAGCCAAGAGTTGACCACTGAAGCTTTCTTT